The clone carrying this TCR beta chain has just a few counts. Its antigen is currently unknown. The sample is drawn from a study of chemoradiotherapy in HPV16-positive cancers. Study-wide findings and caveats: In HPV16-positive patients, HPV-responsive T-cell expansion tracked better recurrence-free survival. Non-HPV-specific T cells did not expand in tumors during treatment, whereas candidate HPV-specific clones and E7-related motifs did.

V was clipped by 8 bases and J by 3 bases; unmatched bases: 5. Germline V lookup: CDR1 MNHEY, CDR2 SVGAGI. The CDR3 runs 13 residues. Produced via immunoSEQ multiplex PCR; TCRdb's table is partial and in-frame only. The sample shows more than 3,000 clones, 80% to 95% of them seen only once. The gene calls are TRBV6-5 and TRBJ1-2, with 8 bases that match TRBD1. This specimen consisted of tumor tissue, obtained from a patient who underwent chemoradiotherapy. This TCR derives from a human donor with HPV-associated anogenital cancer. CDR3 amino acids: CASGGRGHYGYTF. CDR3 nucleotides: TGTGCCAGCGGGGGCAGGGGGCACTATGGCTACACCTTC.